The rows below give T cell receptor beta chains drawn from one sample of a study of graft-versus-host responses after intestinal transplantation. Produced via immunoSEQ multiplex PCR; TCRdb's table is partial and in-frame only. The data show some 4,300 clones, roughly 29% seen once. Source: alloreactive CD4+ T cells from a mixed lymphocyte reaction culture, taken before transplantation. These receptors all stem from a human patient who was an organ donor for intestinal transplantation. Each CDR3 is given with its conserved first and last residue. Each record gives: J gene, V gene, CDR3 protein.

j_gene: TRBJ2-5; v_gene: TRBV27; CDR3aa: CASSLGVRGGRETQYF
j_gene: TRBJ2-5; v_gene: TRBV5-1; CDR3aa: CASSLLAGGQETQYF
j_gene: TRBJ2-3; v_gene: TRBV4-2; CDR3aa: CASSQGGVSDTQYF
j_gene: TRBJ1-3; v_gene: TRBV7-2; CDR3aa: CASSLATGPGNTIYF
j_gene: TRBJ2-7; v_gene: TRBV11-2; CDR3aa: CASSFGGGPYEQYF
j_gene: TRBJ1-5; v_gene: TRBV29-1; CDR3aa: CSVAGFFQPQHF
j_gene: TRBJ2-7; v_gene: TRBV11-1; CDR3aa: CASLSRGSYEQYF
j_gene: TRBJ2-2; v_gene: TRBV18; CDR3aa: CASSPFRTSETGELFF
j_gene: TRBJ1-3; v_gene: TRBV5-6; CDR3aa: CASSYRGNTIYF
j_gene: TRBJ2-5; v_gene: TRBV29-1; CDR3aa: CSVARDTSQETQYF
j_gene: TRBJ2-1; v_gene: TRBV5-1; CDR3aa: CASSLRVSYNEQFF
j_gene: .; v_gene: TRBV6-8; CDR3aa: CASSYSDVYEQYF
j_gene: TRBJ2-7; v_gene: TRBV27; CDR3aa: CASSPPGAYSYEQYF
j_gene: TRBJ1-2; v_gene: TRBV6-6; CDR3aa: CASSYGLGPRGGVYTF
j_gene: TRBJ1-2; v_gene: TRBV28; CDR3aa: CASSSGQSNYGYTF
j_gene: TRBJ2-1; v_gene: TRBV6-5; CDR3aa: CASKMDRAQFF
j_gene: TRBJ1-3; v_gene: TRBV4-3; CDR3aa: CASSQTGAGNTIYF
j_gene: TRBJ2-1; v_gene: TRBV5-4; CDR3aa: CASSSGLAGGNEQFF
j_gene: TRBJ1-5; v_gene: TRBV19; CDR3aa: CASSIGGNQPQHF
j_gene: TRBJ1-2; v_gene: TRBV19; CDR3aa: CASSIRNYGYTF
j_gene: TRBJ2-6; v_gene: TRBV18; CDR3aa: CASSPPGFGANVLTF
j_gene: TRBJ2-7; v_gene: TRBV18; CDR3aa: CASSPEVAAPTRRYF
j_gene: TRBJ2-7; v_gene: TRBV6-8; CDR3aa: CASSSFYEQYF
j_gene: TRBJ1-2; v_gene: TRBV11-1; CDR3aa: CASSLDRANYGYTF
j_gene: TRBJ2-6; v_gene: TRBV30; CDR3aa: CAWSFSGGANVLTF
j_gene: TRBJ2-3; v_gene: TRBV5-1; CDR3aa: CASSAGLAGGPTDTQYF
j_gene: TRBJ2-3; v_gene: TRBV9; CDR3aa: CASTPTSGTDTQYF
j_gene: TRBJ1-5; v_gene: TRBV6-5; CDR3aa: CASSQVIDQPQHF
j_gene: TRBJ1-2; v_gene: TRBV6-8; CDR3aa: CASSEAADYYGYTF